This is a list of T cell receptor beta chains from one sample in a study of T cells in Graves' hyperthyroidism and ophthalmopathy. TCRdb re-analysed the multiplex PCR reads in MiXCR, keeping a single row per CDR3 protein. The sample lists under 350,000 distinct CDR3 sequences, roughly 23% occurring once. The sequencing input was blood. The receptors originated from a woman aged 50 to 60 with Graves' hyperthyroidism. Each CDR3 is given with its conserved first and last residue. D genes are given only for firm matches. Only part of the rows carry a size: once, few, many, or a class if the clone is expanded.

abundance	v_gene	d_gene	j_gene	CDR3aa	CDR3nt
NA	TRBV6-5	NA	TRBJ1-2	CASRMVYGYTF	TGTGCCAGCAGAATGGTCTATGGCTACACCTTC
NA	TRBV2	TRBD1	TRBJ2-6	CASSPRTGSFTGANVLTF	TGTGCCAGCAGCCCACGGACAGGGAGCTTCACTGGGGCCAACGTCCTGACTTTC
NA	TRBV20-1	TRBD2	TRBJ2-1	CSARASGRGNEQFF	TGCAGTGCTAGAGCTAGCGGGAGAGGGAATGAGCAGTTCTTC
NA	TRBV5-1	NA	TRBJ2-2	CASTQRSFDTGELFF	TGCGCCAGCACCCAAAGGTCTTTTGACACCGGGGAGCTGTTTTTT
NA	TRBV28	NA	TRBJ2-1	CASSFSDGSEQFF	TGTGCCAGCAGTTTTAGCGATGGGAGTGAGCAGTTCTTC
many	TRBV11-2	TRBD1	TRBJ2-1	CASSAGQARNEQFF	TGTGCCAGCAGCGCGGGACAGGCGCGCAATGAGCAGTTCTTC
many	TRBV2	NA	TRBJ2-7	CASSSLGESEQYF	TGTGCCAGCTCTTCTTTAGGAGAGAGCGAGCAGTACTTC
many	TRBV20-1	NA	TRBJ1-5	CSARVGRDQPQHF	TGCAGTGCTAGAGTTGGGCGAGATCAGCCCCAGCATTTT
few	TRBV10-3	TRBD1	TRBJ1-2	CAISAYRDSDDGYTF	TGTGCCATCAGTGCATACCGGGACAGCGACGATGGCTACACCTTC
many	TRBV28	TRBD1	TRBJ1-2	CASNDVQGGLGYTF	TGTGCCAGCAACGATGTACAGGGGGGGCTTGGCTACACCTTC